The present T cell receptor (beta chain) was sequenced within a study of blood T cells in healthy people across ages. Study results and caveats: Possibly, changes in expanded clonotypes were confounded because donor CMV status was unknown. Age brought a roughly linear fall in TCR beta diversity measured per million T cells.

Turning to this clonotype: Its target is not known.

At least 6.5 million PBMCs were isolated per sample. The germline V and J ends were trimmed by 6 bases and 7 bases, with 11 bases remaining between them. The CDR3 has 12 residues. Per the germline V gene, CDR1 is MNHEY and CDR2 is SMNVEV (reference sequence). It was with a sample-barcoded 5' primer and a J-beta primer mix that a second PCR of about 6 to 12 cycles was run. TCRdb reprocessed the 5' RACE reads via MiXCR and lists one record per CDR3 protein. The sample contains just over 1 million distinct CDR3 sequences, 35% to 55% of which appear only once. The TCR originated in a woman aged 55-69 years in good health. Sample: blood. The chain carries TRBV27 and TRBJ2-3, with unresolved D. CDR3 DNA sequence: TGTGCCAGCAGCCCGACTCGTCATACGCAGTATTTT. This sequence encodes CASSPTRHTQYF.